This passage covers 21 T cell receptor beta chains from one sample sequenced in a study of shared clonotypes between healthy human individuals. Some clones are missing from TCRdb's copy, which holds only in-frame ones; the method was immunoSEQ multiplex PCR. Counted here are 300,000 to 400,000 clones, about nine tenths occurring once; the ten biggest clones make up about a sixth. The sample consisted of memory CD8+ T cells sorted from blood. Subset here: CD45RO+ cells pooled with CCR7-negative TemRA cells. These receptors originate from a man aged 18 to 29 in good health.

With respect to this clone: This sample includes further DNA sequences coding for the same CDR3. The CDR3 protein is CASSLSRAHEQFF. In DNA, the CDR3 is TGTGCCAGCAGTTTATCCCGTGCGCATGAGCAGTTCTTC. The rearrangement joins TRBV27 to TRBJ2-1, with D uncertain. This CDR3 region has 13 residues. V gave up 0 bases and J gave up 8 bases, with 8 bases separating them. Germline lookup yields CDR1 MNHEY and CDR2 SMNVEV (reference sequence).

The chain couples TRBV5-4 to TRBJ1-2; D perhaps matches TRBD1 (5 bases). Trimming pared 5 bases from V and 3 bases from J, leaving 14 bases between. CDR3 length: 14 residues. The germline CDR1 and CDR2 sequences are SGHNT and YYREEE (reference sequence). For the CDR3, the DNA is TGTGCCAGCAGTCAACTCGCAGGGTACTATGGCTACACCTTC. Protein sequence: CASSQLAGYYGYTF.

The gene calls are TRBV4-1 and TRBJ2-7; D possibly corresponds to TRBD2 (5 bases). Between the trimmed V and J ends, which lost 1 base and 8 bases, there was a span of 15 bases. Germline lookup yields CDR1 MGHRA and CDR2 YSYEKL. CDR3 length: 14 amino acids. The CDR3, as DNA: TGCGCCAGCAGCCAAGTGGGAACTAGTGGTAAGCAGTACTTC. Amino acid sequence: CASSQVGTSGKQYF.

The chain uses TRBV2 and TRBJ2-7, with D possibly being TRBD2 (5 bases). Trimming cost V 7 bases and J 5 bases, with 12 bases left between them. CDR1 SNHLY and CDR2 FYNNEI come from the germline V gene. The CDR3 extends over 12 amino acids. DNA for the CDR3: TGTGCCAGCATACTAGTCGGGGACGAGCAGTACTTC. This sequence encodes CASILVGDEQYF.

This chain joins TRBV4-3 and TRBJ2-1; 7 bases fit TRBD2. V shed 2 bases and J 5 bases; nucleotides not matched to a gene: 24. The CDR3 has 21 amino acids. The V gene's germline CDR1 is LGHNA and CDR2 YSLEER. The CDR3 nucleotides are TGCGCCAGCAGCCAATCCCCGGGGGAGGGCTATTTAGGTATACGGGACAATGAGCAGTTCTTC. Residues: CASSQSPGEGYLGIRDNEQFF.

CDR3 residues: CASSLIGVMGLAGNEQYF. The CDR3 DNA reads TGTGCCAGCAGTTTAATTGGTGTGATGGGACTAGCGGGAAACGAGCAGTACTTC. This rearrangement joins TRBV28 to TRBJ2-7, with 13 bases that match TRBD2. In germline, CDR1 is MDHEN, CDR2 SYDVKM. The CDR3 totals 18 residues. The J segment lost 5 bases and the V segment lost 2 bases, leaving 12 bases of the junction unmatched.

This clone came up once. The V and J genes are TRBV2 and TRBJ2-7; D possibly corresponds to TRBD1 (6 bases). V was pared by 6 bases and J by 2 bases, with 14 bases between. The CDR3 loop spans 14 amino acids. Germline V gene lookup returns CDR1 SNHLY and CDR2 FYNNEI. The CDR3 here is CASSPEGQTYEQYF. The DNA of the CDR3 is TGTGCCAGCAGCCCCGAAGGACAGACCTACGAGCAGTACTTC.

The chain recombines TRBV27 with TRBJ2-7; D may match TRBD1 or TRBD2 (6 bases each). Germline CDR1 is MNHEY and CDR2 is SMNVEV (reference sequence). The CDR3 totals 17 residues. The ends were cut back, 6 bases at V and 1 base at J, with 22 bases in the middle. In DNA form, the CDR3 reads TGTGCCAGCAGCCTTCTAAGGGGGGACGGAGTATCCTACGAGCAGTACTTC. As protein: CASSLLRGDGVSYEQYF.

There are many counts of this clone. The chain joins TRBV4-1 to TRBJ1-5; 7 bases align to TRBD1. CDR1 is MGHRA and CDR2 is YSYEKL in the germline V gene. CDR3 size: 17 residues. V gave up 7 bases and J gave up 5 bases; unmatched junction bases: 17. The CDR3 here is CASMSGGGSHFDQPQHF. CDR3 in DNA: TGCGCCAGCATGTCGGGAGGGGGCAGTCATTTCGATCAGCCCCAGCATTTT.

This clone was observed at least ten times. Other DNA sequences in this specimen translate into the identical CDR3. The rearrangement joins TRBV7-2 to TRBJ2-7, with D possibly matching TRBD2 (6 bases). Germline CDR1 is SGHTA and CDR2 is FQGNSA. The CDR3 sequence is 13 residues long. V lost 3 bases and J lost 2, with 8 bases in between. The CDR3: CASSLGGTYEQYF. Here the CDR3 DNA reads TGTGCCAGCAGCTTGGGCGGGACCTACGAGCAGTACTTC.

This chain joins TRBV28 and TRBJ2-1, with D tentatively TRBD1 (5 bases). The CDR3 loop spans 12 amino acids. Trimming removed 7 bases at V and 8 bases at J, with 12 bases between. Germline CDR1 reads MDHEN; CDR2 reads SYDVKM. This chain's CDR3 is CASTERGDEQFF. The CDR3 nucleotides read TGTGCCAGCACCGAAAGGGGCGATGAGCAGTTCTTC.

The J gene is TRBJ2-4, the V gene TRBV12-5, with TRBD2 matching over 14 bases. CDR3 size: 20 residues. In germline, CDR1 is LGHNT, CDR2 FRNRAP. The J segment lost 5 bases and the V segment lost 1 base, leaving 13 bases of the junction unmatched. CDR3 bases: TGTGCTAGTGGTTTGGAAACTCCGGGACTAGCGGGAGAGGGTGAAAACATTCAGTACTTC. It specifies CASGLETPGLAGEGENIQYF.

Only one count was recorded for this clone. This chain joins TRBV5-6 and TRBJ2-2, with a weak D call TRBD1 (7 bases). The CDR3 is 15 amino acids. The V end was cut by 2 bases, the J end by 6 bases, with 14 bases between. Germline V CDR1 and CDR2: SGHDT, YYEEEE. The CDR3 coding sequence is TGTGCCAGCAGCTTCAGCAGGGGGAGGCCCGGGGAGCTGTTTTTT. Its protein is CASSFSRGRPGELFF.

This clone was detected only a few times. J is TRBJ2-3 and V is TRBV6-1, with TRBD1 matching over 9 bases. Trimming removed 7 bases from V and 5 bases from J; junction bases left unmatched: 10. This CDR3 region has 15 residues. The V gene's germline CDR1 is MNHNS and CDR2 SASEGT. The CDR3 sequence is CASTMTGGRLDTQYF. As DNA, the CDR3 is TGTGCCAGCACTATGACAGGGGGGAGATTAGATACGCAGTATTTT.

CDR3 residues: CASSYQSDRGPEAFF. As DNA, the CDR3 is TGTGCCAGCAGCTACCAATCCGACAGGGGACCTGAAGCTTTCTTT. J is TRBJ1-1 and V is TRBV27; 8 bases map to TRBD1. The germline CDR1 and CDR2 sequences are MNHEY and SMNVEV (reference sequence). Trimming cost V 6 bases and J 6 bases; bases outside gene matches: 12. The CDR3 loop spans 15 amino acids.

CDR3: CASSFGFGEHYEQYF. The CDR3 DNA reads TGTGCCAGCAGTTTTGGTTTCGGGGAACACTACGAGCAGTACTTC. V usage is TRBV7-8 and J usage is TRBJ2-7; tentatively, D is TRBD2 (5 bases). This CDR3 is 15 amino acids long. Germline-derived CDR1 and CDR2 are SGHVS and FQNEAQ. Trimming removed 6 bases at V and 3 bases at J, with 18 bases between.

CDR3 bases: TGTGCCAGCAGTTTGGATCTAGCAGGAACAGATACGCAGTATTTT. Its protein product is CASSLDLAGTDTQYF. The V gene is TRBV28, the J gene TRBJ2-3; the D gene is possibly TRBD2 (5 bases). The germline V gene encodes CDR1 MDHEN and CDR2 SYDVKM. The V and J ends lost 3 bases and 3 bases respectively, with 13 bases between them. The CDR3 totals 15 residues. The entire variable domain, with the rest obtained from reference TRBV28 and TRBJ2-3, is as follows: DVKVTQSSRYLVKRTGEKVFLECVQDMDHENMFWYRQDPGLGLRLIYFSYDVKMKEKGDIPEGYSVSREKKERFSLILESASTNQTSMYLCASSLDLAGTDTQYFGPGTRLTVL.

The V and J genes are TRBV4-1 and TRBJ2-3; D unresolved. The V end was cut by 0 bases, the J end by 13 bases, with 17 bases between. CDR3 length: 14 residues. The germline CDR1 and CDR2 sequences are MGHRA and YSYEKL. Written as DNA, the CDR3 is TGCGCCAGCAGCCAAGAGTTAATTCAGATACGCAAGTATTTT. Translated, it gives CASSQELIQIRKYF.

The chain is built from TRBV4-1 and TRBJ1-4, with D unclear. The germline gives CDR1 MGHRA, CDR2 YSYEKL. The CDR3 is made up of 15 amino acids. Trimming took off 1 base at V and 0 bases at J, with 6 bases between the two ends. CDR3 sequence reads: CASSQVLATNEKLFF. In DNA form, the CDR3 reads TGCGCCAGCAGCCAAGTCCTTGCAACTAATGAAAAACTGTTTTTT.

The chain combines TRBV27 with TRBJ2-1; 15 bases agree with TRBD2. The CDR3 contains 18 residues. Germline V gene sequence: CDR1 MNHEY, CDR2 SMNVEV (reference sequence). V lost 5 bases, J lost 2 bases, and 7 bases stayed unmatched. The chain's CDR3 is CASSPGLAGGRTYNEQFF. The CDR3 nucleotides are TGTGCCAGCAGTCCGGGACTAGCGGGAGGACGTACCTACAATGAGCAGTTCTTC.

This chain connects TRBV4-1 to TRBJ2-7; D is unresolved. V was cut by 1 base and J by 1 base, with 11 bases left in between. The CDR3 spans 15 residues. Per germline, CDR1 MGHRA and CDR2 YSYEKL. In nucleotides, the CDR3 is TGCGCCAGCAGCCAAGTTCTCGGCGAATCCTACGAGCAGTACTTC. Translation gives CASSQVLGESYEQYF.